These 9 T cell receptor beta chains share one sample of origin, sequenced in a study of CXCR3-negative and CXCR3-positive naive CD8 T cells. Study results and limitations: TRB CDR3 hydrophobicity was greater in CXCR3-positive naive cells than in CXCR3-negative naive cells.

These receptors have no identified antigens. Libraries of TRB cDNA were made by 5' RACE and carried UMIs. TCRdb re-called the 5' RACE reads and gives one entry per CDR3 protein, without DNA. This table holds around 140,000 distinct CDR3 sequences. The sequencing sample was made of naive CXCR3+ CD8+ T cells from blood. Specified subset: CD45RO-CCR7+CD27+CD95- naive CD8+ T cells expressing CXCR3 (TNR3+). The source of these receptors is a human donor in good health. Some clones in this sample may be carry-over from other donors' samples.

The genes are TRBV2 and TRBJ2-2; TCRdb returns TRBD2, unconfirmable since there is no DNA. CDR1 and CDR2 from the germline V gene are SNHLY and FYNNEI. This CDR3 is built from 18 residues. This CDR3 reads CASSAGLARSPDTGELFF. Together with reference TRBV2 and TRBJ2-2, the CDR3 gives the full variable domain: EPEVTQTPSHQVTQMGQEVILRCVPISNHLYFYWYRQILGQKVEFLVSFYNNEISEKSEIFDDQFSVERPDGSNFTLKIRSTKLEDSAMYFCASSAGLARSPDTGELFFGEGSRLTVL.

The CDR3 loop reads CSVDFQGSYGYTF. The chain combines TRBV29-1 with TRBJ1-2; TCRdb gives TRBD1 as the D gene, but with no DNA this cannot be confirmed. Germline V gene lookup returns CDR1 SQVTM and CDR2 ANQGSEA. The CDR3 runs 13 residues.

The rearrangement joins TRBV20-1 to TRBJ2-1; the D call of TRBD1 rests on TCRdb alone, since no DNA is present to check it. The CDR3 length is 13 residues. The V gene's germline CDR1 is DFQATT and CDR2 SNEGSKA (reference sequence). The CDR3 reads CSARTGGKNEQFF.

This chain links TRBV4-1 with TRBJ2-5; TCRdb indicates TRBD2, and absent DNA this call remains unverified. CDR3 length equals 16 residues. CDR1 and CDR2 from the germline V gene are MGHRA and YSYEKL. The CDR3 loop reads CASSQESGLAAETQYF.

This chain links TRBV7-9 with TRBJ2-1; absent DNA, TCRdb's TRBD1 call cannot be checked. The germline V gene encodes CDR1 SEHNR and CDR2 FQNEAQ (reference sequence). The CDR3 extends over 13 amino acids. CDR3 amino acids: CASSLPAGTEQFF.

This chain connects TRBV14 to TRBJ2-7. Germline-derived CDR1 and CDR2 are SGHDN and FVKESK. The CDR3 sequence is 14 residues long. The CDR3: CASSPSMGSYEQYF.

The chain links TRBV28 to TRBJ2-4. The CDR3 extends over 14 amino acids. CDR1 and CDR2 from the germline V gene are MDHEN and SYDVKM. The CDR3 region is CASSFVVAKNIQYF.

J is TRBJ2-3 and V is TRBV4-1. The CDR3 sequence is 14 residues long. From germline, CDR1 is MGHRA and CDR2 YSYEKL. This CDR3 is CASSQGGLTDTQYF.

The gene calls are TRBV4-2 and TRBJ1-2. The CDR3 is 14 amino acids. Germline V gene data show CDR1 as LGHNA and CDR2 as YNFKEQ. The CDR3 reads CASSQTVPNYGYTF.